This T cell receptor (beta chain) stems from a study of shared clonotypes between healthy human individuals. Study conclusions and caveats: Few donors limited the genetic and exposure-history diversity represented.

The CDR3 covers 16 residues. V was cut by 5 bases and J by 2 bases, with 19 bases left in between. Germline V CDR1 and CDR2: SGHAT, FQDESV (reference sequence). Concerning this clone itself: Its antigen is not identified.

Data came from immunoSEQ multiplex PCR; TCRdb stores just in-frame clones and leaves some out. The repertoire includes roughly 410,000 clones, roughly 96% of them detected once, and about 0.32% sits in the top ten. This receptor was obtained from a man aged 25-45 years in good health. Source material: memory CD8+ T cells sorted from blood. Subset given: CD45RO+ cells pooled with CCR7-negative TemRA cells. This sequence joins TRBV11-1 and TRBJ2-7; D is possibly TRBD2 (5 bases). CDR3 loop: CASSPTEAGPTYEQYF. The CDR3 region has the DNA TGTGCCAGCAGCCCCACGGAGGCGGGCCCCACCTACGAGCAGTACTTC.